The sample holds one count of the clone carrying this TCR beta chain. The sample is drawn from a study of patients and donors after allogeneic stem cell transplantation. This CDR3 is built from 15 residues. V gave up 5 bases and J gave up 1 base, with 11 bases separating them. In germline, CDR1 is SGHVS, CDR2 FQNEAQ. TCRdb recomputed calls from the RT-PCR reads with MiXCR, one row per CDR3 protein. The sample includes 200,000 to 250,000 distinct CDR3 sequences, around two fifths seen only once; the top ten take around a tenth. This receptor was taken from a human donor who was either an allogeneic HSCT recipient or a stem cell or donor lymphocyte infusion donor (not recorded which). It is not recorded whose cells these are; they may come from a transplant donor. Source material: blood, either unsorted or a sorted T cell fraction (not recorded which). V and J are TRBV7-8 and TRBJ2-2; no reliable D call. CDR3 protein: CASSPRRRNTGELFF. The CDR3 DNA reads as TGTGCCAGCAGCCCACGCCGCAGGAACACCGGGGAGCTGTTTTTT.